The 17 T cell receptor beta chains below come from one sample, sequenced in a study of blood T cell repertoires in COVID-19. Only in-frame clones appear in the TCRdb table, and some are missing; sequencing was by immunoSEQ multiplex PCR. Here the sample spans under 200,000 clones, more than 70% being singletons. Sequenced sample: PBMCs or T cells enriched from blood (not recorded which). All receptors come from a woman aged 45-59 years in a cohort exposed to, infected with or recovered from COVID-19 (not recorded which).

The chain combines TRBV15 with TRBJ2-1; maybe TRBD2 (5 bases). Germline lookup yields CDR1 LNHNV and CDR2 YYDKDF (reference sequence). CDR3 length equals 18 residues. The ends were cut back, 1 base at V and 2 bases at J, with 18 bases in the middle. CDR3 protein: CATSRVRGPGVAYNEQFF. The CDR3 coding sequence is TGTGCCACCAGCAGAGTCCGGGGTCCCGGGGTCGCCTACAATGAGCAGTTCTTC.

The genes are TRBV10-3 and TRBJ1-3; unclear D gene. This CDR3 spans 11 amino acids. The germline gives CDR1 ENHRY, CDR2 SYGVKD. Trimming pared 3 bases from V and 8 bases from J, leaving 5 bases between. CDR3 nucleotide sequence: TGTGCCATCAGTGACGTAGACACCATATATTTT. The encoded protein is CAISDVDTIYF.

V and J are TRBV5-1 and TRBJ2-2, with TRBD2 matching over 8 bases. This CDR3 has 15 residues. CDR1 is SGHRS and CDR2 is YFSETQ in the germline V gene. J was trimmed by 5 bases and V by 4 bases; bases with no gene match: 7. DNA for the CDR3: TGCGCCAGCAGCCCGGGAGGGGGGCTGACCGGGGAGCTGTTTTTT. Translated: CASSPGGGLTGELFF.

The gene calls are TRBV7-9 and TRBJ2-3, with no clear D. This CDR3 spans 17 amino acids. V lost 4 bases, J lost 4 bases, and 21 bases lay in between. Per germline, CDR1 SEHNR and CDR2 FQNEAQ (reference sequence). CDR3 DNA sequence: TGTGCCAGCAGCTCAGAATTTCTAGGCGCTCGCGCAGATACGCAGTATTTT. It encodes CASSSEFLGARADTQYF.

The chain joins TRBV3-1 (or the pseudogene TRBV3-2) to TRBJ1-4; 7 bases line up with TRBD1. Per the germline V gene, CDR1 is LGHDT and CDR2 is YNNKEL (reference sequence). V shed 1 base, J shed 5 bases, and the junction held 7 bases outside the gene matches. This CDR3 spans 16 amino acids. CDR3 bases: TGTGCCAGCAGCCAAGTGGGGACAGCCAAAAATGAAAAACTGTTTTTT. Translating it yields CASSQVGTAKNEKLFF.

V gene TRBV30 combines with J gene TRBJ2-3, with D maybe TRBD2 (5 bases). V was trimmed by 3 bases and J by 5 bases, leaving 9 bases between them. The CDR3 length is 12 residues. In germline, CDR1 is GTSNPN, CDR2 SVGIG (reference sequence). CDR3 residues: CAWRNGVDTQYF. The CDR3 nucleotides are TGTGCCTGGAGGAACGGGGTAGATACGCAGTATTTT.

V is TRBV6-1 and J is TRBJ1-4; D gene ambiguous. Germline V gene data show CDR1 as MNHNS and CDR2 as SASEGT. CDR3 length: 11 residues. Between the trimmed V and J ends, which lost 3 bases and 7 bases, there was a span of 3 bases. The CDR3 bases are TGTGCCAGCAGTGAGGCTGAAAAACTGTTTTTT. Translated: CASSEAEKLFF.

The CDR3 DNA sequence: TGCAGTGCTAGTGGACTAGCGGGGGCCTCTGGGGCCAACGTCCTGACTTTC. Translated: CSASGLAGASGANVLTF. This chain joins TRBV20-1 and TRBJ2-6; 13 nucleotides line up with TRBD2. Losses at the gene ends were 3 bases for V and 0 bases for J; bases not matched to a gene: 2. Germline V gives CDR1 DFQATT, CDR2 SNEGSKA (reference sequence). The length of the CDR3 is 17 residues.

The rearrangement joins TRBV5-1 to TRBJ2-3; D is possibly TRBD2 (6 bases). CDR3 length: 15 amino acids. Per the germline V gene, CDR1 is SGHRS and CDR2 is YFSETQ. V lost 0 bases to trimming and J lost 0 bases, with 8 bases between them. DNA of the CDR3: TGCGCCAGCAGCTTGGGGACTATTAGCACAGATACGCAGTATTTT. Encoded protein: CASSLGTISTDTQYF.

J is TRBJ2-7 and V is TRBV6-5; TRBD1 aligns across 11 bases. Germline V gene data show CDR1 as MNHEY and CDR2 as SVGAGI. This CDR3 has 14 amino acids. V lost 5 bases to trimming and J lost 6 bases; unmatched junction nucleotides: 6. The CDR3 is CASSPQDRGREQYF. In nucleotides, the CDR3 is TGTGCCAGCAGTCCACAGGACAGGGGGCGCGAGCAGTACTTC.

The V call is TRBV6-2 or TRBV6-3, the J call TRBJ2-5, with a tentative D call TRBD2 (5 bases). V was cut by 4 bases and J by 5 bases, with 14 bases left in between. The CDR3 is made up of 14 amino acids. Per germline, CDR1 MNHEY and CDR2 SVGEGT. The CDR3 loop is CASSSRRGIETQYF. CDR3 coding DNA: TGTGCCAGCAGTTCCAGGAGAGGGATTGAGACCCAGTACTTC.

This chain uses TRBV10-1 with TRBJ2-3; a weak D match, TRBD1 (5 bases). V was trimmed by 3 bases and J by 1 base, leaving 11 bases between them. The length of the CDR3 is 15 residues. Germline V gene lookup returns CDR1 WNHNN and CDR2 SYGVQD (reference sequence). The CDR3 loop is CASSDATRGTDTQYF. The CDR3 nucleotides read TGCGCCAGCAGTGACGCGACCAGGGGCACAGATACGCAGTATTTT.

This chain links TRBV10-3 with TRBJ2-1; weak D call: TRBD1 (6 bases). CDR3 length equals 13 residues. Trimming cost V 3 bases and J 8 bases, with 11 bases left between them. The germline V gene has CDR1 ENHRY and CDR2 SYGVKD. The CDR3 DNA reads TGTGCCATCAGTGATTCGGGACACTATGAGCAGTTCTTC. Protein sequence: CAISDSGHYEQFF.

The V call is TRBV6-5, the J call TRBJ2-3; 7 bases agree with TRBD2. Looked up from germline, CDR1 is MNHEY and CDR2 is SVGAGI. With V trimmed by 5 bases and J by 2 bases, 7 bases remained unmatched. This CDR3 spans 15 amino acids. As DNA, the CDR3 is TGTGCCAGCAGTAGTGCGGGGGAGTTCACAGATACGCAGTATTTT. This gives the protein CASSSAGEFTDTQYF.

The chain joins TRBV27 to TRBJ2-7; no firm D call. Germline CDR1 reads MNHEY; CDR2 reads SMNVEV (reference sequence). The CDR3 covers 15 residues. Trimming left V 8 bases short and J 0 bases short, with 17 bases between. In DNA, the CDR3 is TGTGCCAGCTCGGCGAGTGGCGGCTTCTCCTACGAGCAGTACTTC. Protein product: CASSASGGFSYEQYF.

This clone has ten or more counts. The rearrangement joins TRBV29-1 to TRBJ2-2; 10 bases fit TRBD2. The CDR3 sequence is 16 residues long. The germline CDR1 and CDR2 sequences are SQVTM and ANQGSEA. After removal of 4 bases from V and 0 bases from J, the junction contained 5 bases not matched to a gene. CDR3 protein: CSVAGTSDSNTGELFF. CDR3 sequence (DNA): TGCAGCGTTGCCGGGACTAGCGACTCGAACACCGGGGAGCTGTTTTTT.

The rearrangement links TRBV5-1 to TRBJ2-2; the D gene is possibly TRBD1 (5 bases). Germline V gives CDR1 SGHRS, CDR2 YFSETQ. CDR3 size: 14 residues. The V end lost 4 bases, the J end lost 1 base, and 8 bases lay between the germline ends. The CDR3 nucleotides read TGCGCCAGCAGCCAGCAGGGGAACACCGGGGAGCTGTTTTTT. It translates to CASSQQGNTGELFF.